This T cell receptor beta chain was retrieved from a study of response to subunit inactivated influenza vaccine. Points from the study as a whole: Authors suggested each seasonal influenza vaccination recruits few new T cells.

Worth noting for this clonotype: The antigen remains undetermined.

Germline V lookup: CDR1 SGHTA, CDR2 FQGNSA. Trimming took 5 bases from V and 0 from J; bases not matched to a gene: 13. This CDR3 has 17 residues. One entry per CDR3 protein, called by TCRdb with MiXCR from the RT-PCR reads. This table holds roughly 700,000 distinct CDR3 sequences, roughly 13% found once. The source was PBMCs from blood, collected less than 15 days before vaccination. This clonotype originated in a man aged 45-65 years who received an inactivated influenza vaccine. The genes are TRBV7-2 and TRBJ2-7; 7 bases map to TRBD2. As DNA, the CDR3 is TGTGCCAGCAGCCTTGGCGCGGCGGGAGTTCTCTCCTACGAGCAGTACTTC. It specifies CASSLGAAGVLSYEQYF.